The rows below give T cell receptor beta chains drawn from one sample of a study of T cell responses to AZD1222 COVID-19 vaccine. Clones were sequenced by immunoSEQ multiplex PCR, and TCRdb holds only the in-frame ones, with some missing. The sample holds some 250,000 clones, roughly 93% seen once. Material: peripheral blood, obtained 28 days after the second AZD1222 dose. The receptors were sampled from an adult who received the AZD1222 COVID-19 vaccine. Each CDR3 is given with its conserved first and last residue. The D gene is left open where the match is weak. Not all rows give a size; the values are once, few, many and, for expanded clones, a class.

TRBD1,TRBV19,.,TRBJ1-5,TGTGCCAGTAATCGACAGGGGGGCAATCAGCCCCAGCATTTT,CASNRQGGNQPQHF
.,TRBV2,.,TRBJ1-5,TGTGCCAGCAGTTTATCTAATCAGCCCCAGCATTTT,CASSLSNQPQHF
.,TRBV2,.,TRBJ1-6,TGTGCCAGCTCGGCAGGGGATAATTCACCCCTCCACTTT,CASSAGDNSPLHF
TRBD2,TRBV28,.,TRBJ2-1,TGTGCCAGCAGTTTTCGCGCCTGGCGGGAGACCTCCTACAATGAGCAGTTCTTC,CASSFRAWRETSYNEQFF
.,TRBV19,.,TRBJ1-6,TGTGCCAGTAGCCGGGATCGGACAGCCTTAAATTCACCCCTCCACTTT,CASSRDRTALNSPLHF
.,TRBV3-1/TRBV3-2,.,TRBJ1-1,TGTGCCAGCAGCCAAGATATAAGGAGCACTGAAGCTTTCTTT,CASSQDIRSTEAFF
.,TRBV6-5,.,TRBJ2-7,TGTGCCACCCTCTCGGACGGGCTAAGCTCCTACGAGCAGTACTTC,CATLSDGLSSYEQYF
.,TRBV15,.,TRBJ2-7,TGTGCCACCAGCAGACAGGGGGGGACCTACGAGCAGTACTTC,CATSRQGGTYEQYF
TRBD1,TRBV7-9,.,TRBJ1-6,TGTGCCAGCAGTCCCGCCGGGACAGGGAATTCACCCCTCCACTTT,CASSPAGTGNSPLHF
.,TRBV2,.,TRBJ2-7,TGTGCCAGCACCTATTTGACCCACAGGGCCGAGCAGTACTTC,CASTYLTHRAEQYF
.,TRBV12-3/TRBV12-4,.,TRBJ1-1,TGTGCCAGCGGGAGTGGGGCTGAAGCTTTCTTT,CASGSGAEAFF
TRBD2,TRBV6-5,once,TRBJ2-1,TGTGCCAGCAGCATTAGCGGGGCCTCCTACAATGAGCAGTTCTTC,CASSISGASYNEQFF
.,TRBV6-5,.,TRBJ1-6,TGTGCCAGCAGTTACGGATGGAGGACCTATAATTCACCCCTCCACTTT,CASSYGWRTYNSPLHF
.,TRBV28,.,TRBJ2-5,TGTGCCAGCAGTTTAGGTCAGGGGGGCGAGACCCAGTACTTC,CASSLGQGGETQYF
TRBD1,TRBV2,once,TRBJ1-2,TGTGCCAGCAGTCAATTACCGGGACAGGGGACGCCCTTC,CASSQLPGQGTPF
.,TRBV5-1,.,TRBJ1-2,TGCGCCAGCAGCTCCATAAGTACGGACTATGGCTACACCTTC,CASSSISTDYGYTF
TRBD1,TRBV19,.,TRBJ1-1,TGTGCCAGTAGAACCGGGACAGGGCCCAACACTGAAGCTTTCTTT,CASRTGTGPNTEAFF
TRBD2,TRBV6-2/TRBV6-3,.,TRBJ2-3,TGTGCCAGCGGCCTAGCGGGGACAGATACGCAGTATTTT,CASGLAGTDTQYF
TRBD2,TRBV3-1/TRBV3-2,.,TRBJ2-2,TGTGCCAGCAGCCCCGGGAGGGCTACCGGGGAGCTGTTTTTT,CASSPGRATGELFF
.,TRBV19,.,TRBJ2-3,TGTGCCAGTAGCCCACTGGGGGCTCGCACAGATACGCAGTATTTT,CASSPLGARTDTQYF
.,TRBV2,.,TRBJ1-1,TGTGCCAGCAGCCCCCAAAGAGTGAACACTGAAGCTTTCTTT,CASSPQRVNTEAFF
.,TRBV5-1,.,TRBJ2-3,TGCGCCAGCAGCTTGGAAAGCCTCACAGATACGCAGTATTTT,CASSLESLTDTQYF
.,TRBV2,.,TRBJ1-1,TGTGCCAGCGTGTTGGAGGGGCACAATGAAGCTTTCTTT,CASVLEGHNEAFF
TRBD1,TRBV7-2,.,TRBJ2-4,TGTGCCAGCAGCCTGACAGGGGGCATTCAGTACTTC,CASSLTGGIQYF
.,TRBV19,few,TRBJ2-7,TGTGCCAGTAGTATAGGCGGAGCCTACGAGCAGTACTTC,CASSIGGAYEQYF
.,TRBV10-3,once,TRBJ1-5,TGTGCCATCAGGAACATGGGCAATCAGCCCCAGCATTTT,CAIRNMGNQPQHF
TRBD1,TRBV5-1,.,TRBJ2-7,TGCGCCAGCAGCACGGGACAGGGGGTCTACGAGCAGTACTTC,CASSTGQGVYEQYF
TRBD2,TRBV5-1,.,TRBJ2-3,TGCGCCAGCAGCTTGGCGAGCGGGAGTCTAGATACGCAGTATTTT,CASSLASGSLDTQYF
.,TRBV6-5,.,TRBJ2-7,TGTGCCAGCACCGGTGGCTACAGGGTTTCCTACGAGCAGTACTTC,CASTGGYRVSYEQYF
.,TRBV14,.,TRBJ1-2,TGTGCCAGCAGCAGGGGGTATGGCTACACCTTC,CASSRGYGYTF
.,TRBV28,.,TRBJ1-2,TGTGCCAGCAGTTTTCAGGGGAACTATGGCTACACCTTC,CASSFQGNYGYTF
.,TRBV24-1,.,TRBJ2-1,TGTGCCACCAGTGAAGGCACTCTTAATGAGCAGTTCTTC,CATSEGTLNEQFF
TRBD1,TRBV3-1/TRBV3-2,.,TRBJ1-6,TGTGCCAGCAGCCGACAGGGGGCCAGGGGTTATAATTCACCCCTCCACTTT,CASSRQGARGYNSPLHF
TRBD1,TRBV28,.,TRBJ1-6,TGTGCCAGCAGTTTACAGGGGGCAGGGTCACCCCTCCACTTT,CASSLQGAGSPLHF
.,TRBV10-1,.,TRBJ2-7,TGCGCCAGCCCGGACAGCCTACAGCAGTACTTC,CASPDSLQQYF
.,TRBV10-3,.,TRBJ2-7,TGTGCCATCGCAGGCGCTTCCTACGAGCAGTACTTC,CAIAGASYEQYF
.,TRBV19,.,TRBJ1-5,TGTGCCAGTAGTATCTCGGGGGTTCGGCCCCAGCATTTT,CASSISGVRPQHF
TRBD2,TRBV11-2,.,TRBJ2-7,TGTGCCAGCAGCGAGACTAGCGGGAGCGTCGAGCAGTACTTC,CASSETSGSVEQYF
.,TRBV30,once,TRBJ2-7,TGTGCCTGGAGTGTAGTCGTGGGGTACGAGCAGTACTTC,CAWSVVVGYEQYF
.,TRBV5-1,.,TRBJ1-4,TGCGCCAGCCATAACTCCGGGGGGCCCACTAATGAAAAACTGTTTTTT,CASHNSGGPTNEKLFF
TRBD1,TRBV15,.,TRBJ2-7,TGTGCCACCAGCAGCCCGGGACAGGGCTTCCACGAGCAGTACTTC,CATSSPGQGFHEQYF
.,TRBV28,.,TRBJ2-2,TGTGCCAGCAGTTCGAGGTTAAAAGGTACCGGGGAGCTGTTTTTT,CASSSRLKGTGELFF
.,TRBV6-5,.,TRBJ1-4,TGTGCCAGTAGCCCGACACTAACTAATGAAAAACTGTTTTTT,CASSPTLTNEKLFF
TRBD2,TRBV9,.,TRBJ2-7,TGTGCCAGCAGCGAGGTAGCGGGAGGGACTACCTACGAGCAGTACTTC,CASSEVAGGTTYEQYF
.,TRBV7-2,.,TRBJ2-2,TGTGCCAGCAGCCCCCGTAGCACCGGGGAGCTGTTTTTT,CASSPRSTGELFF